This TCR beta chain was sequenced during a study of vaccination and CD4 T cells after COVID-19. Treatment meaning: roughly ten-day PBMC culture with coronavirus spike peptide pools or control peptides (ViraFEST assay). This clonotype was recorded a few times. Its antigen is unknown. Cultured CD4+ T-cell DNA underwent Oncomine TCR Beta short-read sequencing. TCRdb reprocessed the PCR reads with MiXCR, giving one entry per CDR3 protein. Of around 10,000 distinct CDR3 sequences in the sample, about 60% were seen once. V shed 0 bases and J 3 bases; nucleotides not matched to a gene: 4. The CDR3 consists of 15 residues.

This sequence joins TRBV23-1 and TRBJ1-1; 7 positions match TRBD1. TRBV23-1 is treated as an ORF (open reading frame) with a function not yet certain. This receptor was obtained from a human donor who had recovered from COVID-19. The material sequenced was CD4+ T cells from blood, cultured in vitro. CDR3 in amino acids: CASSQSSQGDTEAFF. The CDR3 nucleotides are TGCGCCAGCAGTCAATCCTCCCAGGGGGACACTGAAGCTTTCTTT.